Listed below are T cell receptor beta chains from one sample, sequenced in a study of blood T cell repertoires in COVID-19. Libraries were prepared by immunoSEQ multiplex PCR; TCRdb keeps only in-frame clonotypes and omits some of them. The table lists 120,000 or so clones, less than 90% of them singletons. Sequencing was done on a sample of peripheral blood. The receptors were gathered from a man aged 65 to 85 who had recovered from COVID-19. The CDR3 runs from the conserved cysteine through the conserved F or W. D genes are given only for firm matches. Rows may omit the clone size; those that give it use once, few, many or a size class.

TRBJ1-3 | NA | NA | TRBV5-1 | CASSGGASGNTIYF | TGCGCCAGCAGCGGAGGGGCCTCTGGAAACACCATATATTTT
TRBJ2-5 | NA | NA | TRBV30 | CAWSWGEETQYF | TGTGCCTGGAGTTGGGGAGAAGAGACCCAGTACTTC
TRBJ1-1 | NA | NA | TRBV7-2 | CASSLKWANTEAFF | TGTGCCAGCAGCTTAAAATGGGCTAACACTGAAGCTTTCTTT
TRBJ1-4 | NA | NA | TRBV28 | CASSLFLGLTNEKLFF | TGTGCCAGCAGTTTATTCCTAGGCCTAACTAATGAAAAACTGTTTTTT
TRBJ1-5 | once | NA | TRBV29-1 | CSVAQGRQPQHF | TGCAGCGTTGCCCAGGGGCGTCAGCCCCAGCATTTT
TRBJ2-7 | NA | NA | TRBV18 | CASSPGNQHRSYEQYF | TGTGCCAGCTCACCCGGAAACCAACACAGATCCTACGAGCAGTACTTC
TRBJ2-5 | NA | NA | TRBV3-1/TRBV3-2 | CASSQERETQYF | TGTGCCAGCAGCCAAGAGCGAGAGACCCAGTACTTC
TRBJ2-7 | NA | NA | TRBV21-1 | CASSKNSTRRAEQYF | TGTGCCAGCAGCAAAAATTCGACTAGGAGGGCCGAGCAGTACTTC
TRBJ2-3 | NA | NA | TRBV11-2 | CASTLPGGTDTQYF | TGTGCCAGCACCCTACCCGGGGGCACAGATACGCAGTATTTT
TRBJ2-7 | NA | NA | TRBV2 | CASSETIGGYEQYF | TGTGCCAGCAGTGAAACTATAGGGGGCTACGAGCAGTACTTC
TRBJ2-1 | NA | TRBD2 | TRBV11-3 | CASSLWGSGNEQFF | TGTGCCAGCAGCTTATGGGGTAGCGGGAATGAGCAGTTCTTC
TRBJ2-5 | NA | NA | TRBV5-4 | CASSFAGEETQYF | TGTGCCAGCAGCTTCGCAGGGGAAGAGACCCAGTACTTC
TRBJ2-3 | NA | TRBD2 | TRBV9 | CASSAGLAASTDTQYF | TGTGCCAGCAGCGCAGGACTAGCGGCTAGCACAGATACGCAGTATTTT
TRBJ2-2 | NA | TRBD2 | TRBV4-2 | CASSQVQTSVTGELFF | TGTGCCAGCAGCCAAGTCCAGACTAGCGTCACCGGGGAGCTGTTTTTT
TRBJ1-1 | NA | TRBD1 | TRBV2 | CASSRETGYTEAFF | TGTGCCAGCAGTCGAGAGACAGGGTACACTGAAGCTTTCTTT
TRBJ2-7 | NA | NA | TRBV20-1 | CSARSGGEQYF | TGCAGTGCTAGATCCGGAGGAGAGCAGTACTTC
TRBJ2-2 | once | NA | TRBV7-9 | CASSFSTGELFF | TGTGCCAGCAGCTTTTCTACCGGGGAGCTGTTTTTT
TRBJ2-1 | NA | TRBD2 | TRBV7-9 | CASSFRTRDNEQFF | TGTGCCAGCAGCTTCCGGACTAGAGACAATGAGCAGTTCTTC
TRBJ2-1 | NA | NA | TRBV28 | CASSAPGTPEFF | TGTGCCAGCAGTGCCCCCGGGACTCCGGAATTCTTC
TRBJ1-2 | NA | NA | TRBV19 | CASSPRSTGTYYGYTF | TGTGCCAGTAGTCCCAGAAGCACTGGGACATACTATGGCTACACCTTC
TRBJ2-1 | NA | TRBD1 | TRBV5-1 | CASSLVPDRDSSNEQFF | TGCGCCAGCAGCCTCGTTCCCGACAGGGATTCAAGCAATGAGCAGTTCTTC
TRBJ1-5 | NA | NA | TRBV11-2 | CASSLDRGQPQHF | TGTGCCAGCAGCTTAGATAGGGGTCAGCCCCAGCATTTT
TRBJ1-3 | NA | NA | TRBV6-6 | CASSPGRNSGNTIYF | TGTGCCAGCAGTCCCGGTAGAAACTCTGGAAACACCATATATTTT
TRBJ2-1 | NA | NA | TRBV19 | CASSIRGPSSYNEQFF | TGTGCCAGTAGTATTAGAGGCCCGAGCTCCTACAATGAGCAGTTCTTC
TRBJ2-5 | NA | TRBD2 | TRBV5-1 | CASSASPGLAGETQYF | TGCGCCAGCAGCGCATCACCGGGACTAGCGGGAGAGACCCAGTACTTC
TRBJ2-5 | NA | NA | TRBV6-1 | CASSEAGRQETQYF | TGTGCCAGCAGTGAGGCAGGGCGTCAAGAGACCCAGTACTTC
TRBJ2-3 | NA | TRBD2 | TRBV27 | CASSSLAGVRDTQYF | TGTGCCAGCAGTTCCCTAGCGGGGGTTAGAGATACGCAGTATTTT
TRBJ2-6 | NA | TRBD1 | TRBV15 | CATRAPGQGANVLTF | TGTGCCACCAGGGCACCGGGACAGGGGGCCAACGTCCTGACTTTC
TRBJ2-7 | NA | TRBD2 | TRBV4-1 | CASSQDLGGTSGAYEQYF | TGCGCCAGCAGCCAAGATTTGGGGGGGACTAGCGGGGCCTACGAGCAGTACTTC
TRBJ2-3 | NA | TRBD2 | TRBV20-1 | CSASGGGTDTQYF | TGCAGTGCTAGTGGCGGGGGAACAGATACGCAGTATTTT
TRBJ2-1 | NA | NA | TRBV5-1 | CASSGGAYNEQFF | TGCGCCAGCTCTGGAGGGGCCTACAATGAGCAGTTCTTC
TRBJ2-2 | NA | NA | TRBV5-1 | CASSFTSFTGELFF | TGCGCCAGCAGCTTTACCAGTTTTACCGGGGAGCTGTTTTTT
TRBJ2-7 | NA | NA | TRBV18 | CASSGGAIPTYEQYF | TGTGCCAGCTCAGGAGGGGCTATCCCGACCTACGAGCAGTACTTC
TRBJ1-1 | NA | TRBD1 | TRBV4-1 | CASSQERARGRTEAFF | TGCGCCAGCAGCCAAGAGAGGGCCAGGGGGCGAACTGAAGCTTTCTTT
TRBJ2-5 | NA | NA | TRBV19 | CASSITGQETQYF | TGTGCCAGTAGTATAACAGGGCAAGAGACCCAGTACTTC
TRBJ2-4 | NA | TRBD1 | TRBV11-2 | CASSLDRNDIQYF | TGTGCCAGCAGCTTGGACAGGAATGACATTCAGTACTTC
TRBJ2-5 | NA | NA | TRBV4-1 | CASSQDPSGEYQETQYF | TGCGCCAGCAGCCAAGATCCAAGCGGAGAGTACCAAGAGACCCAGTACTTC
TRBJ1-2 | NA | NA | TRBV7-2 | CASSEVRDRRGGYTF | TGTGCCAGCAGCGAAGTAAGGGACCGCAGGGGTGGCTACACCTTC
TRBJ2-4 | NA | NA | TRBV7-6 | CASSPRGTGSIQYF | TGTGCCAGCAGCCCACGTGGGACTGGCAGCATTCAGTACTTC
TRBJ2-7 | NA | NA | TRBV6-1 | CASSDRQGISYEQYF | TGTGCCAGCAGTGATCGTCAGGGGATATCCTACGAGCAGTACTTC
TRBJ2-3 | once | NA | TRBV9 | CASSVSPTSTDTQYF | TGTGCCAGCAGCGTTAGTCCTACTAGCACAGATACGCAGTATTTT
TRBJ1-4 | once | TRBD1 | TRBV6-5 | CASNRDRGYEKLFF | TGTGCCAGCAACCGGGACAGGGGATATGAAAAACTGTTTTTT
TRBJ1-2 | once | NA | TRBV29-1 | CSVEVLEQGSNYGYTF | TGCAGCGTTGAAGTTCTGGAGCAGGGATCAAACTATGGCTACACCTTC
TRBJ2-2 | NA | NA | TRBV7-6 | CASSLALLNTGELFF | TGTGCCAGCAGCTTAGCATTACTTAACACCGGGGAGCTGTTTTTT
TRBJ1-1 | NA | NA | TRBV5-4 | CASSLVPGLHTEAFF | TGTGCCAGCAGCTTGGTCCCGGGTTTACACACTGAAGCTTTCTTT
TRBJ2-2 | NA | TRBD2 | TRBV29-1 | CSAKDWDYNTGELFF | TGCAGCGCAAAAGATTGGGACTATAACACCGGGGAGCTGTTTTTT
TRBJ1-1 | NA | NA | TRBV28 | CASIEAGRLNTEAFF | TGTGCCAGCATAGAGGCAGGGCGGCTGAACACTGAAGCTTTCTTT
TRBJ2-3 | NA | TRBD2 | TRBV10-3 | CAISEPALAVSTDTQYF | TGTGCCATCAGTGAGCCTGCACTAGCGGTTAGCACAGATACGCAGTATTTT
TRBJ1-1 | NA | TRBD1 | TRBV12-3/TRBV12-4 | CASSRRGLAFF | TGTGCCAGCAGCCGCAGGGGGCTCGCTTTCTTT
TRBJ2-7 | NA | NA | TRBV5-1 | CASSLSSGYEQYF | TGCGCCAGCAGCTTATCGAGCGGCTACGAGCAGTACTTC
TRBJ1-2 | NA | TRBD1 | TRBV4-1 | CASSPQGAHGYTF | TGCGCCAGCAGCCCGCAGGGGGCTCATGGCTACACCTTC
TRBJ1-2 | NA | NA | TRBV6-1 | CASSELGAFYGYTF | TGTGCCAGCAGTGAACTGGGGGCATTCTATGGCTACACCTTC
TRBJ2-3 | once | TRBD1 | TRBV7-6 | CASSASRGRPDTQYF | TGTGCCAGCAGCGCCTCCAGGGGGCGCCCAGATACGCAGTATTTT
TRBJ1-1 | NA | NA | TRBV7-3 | CASSLRAGGNTEAFF | TGTGCCAGCAGCTTAAGGGCAGGAGGGAACACTGAAGCTTTCTTT